Here is one T cell receptor beta chain with its context. The antigen is undetermined. The data derive from a study of cytomegalovirus exposure and HLA in healthy donors. V lost 4 bases to trimming and J lost 8 bases, with 18 bases between them. The CDR3 consists of 14 residues. Looked up from germline, CDR1 is SGHDT and CDR2 is YYEEEE. Use of 60 Vbeta and 13 Jbeta primers characterized the PCR. Using immunoSEQ multiplex PCR, the repertoire was profiled, and TCRdb retains in-frame clones only, with some absent. Seen here are fewer than 70,000 clones, about 74% observed once, and the top ten hold 11%. The study's findings and limits: The authors reported that TCR beta sequences could predict HLA-A and HLA-B alleles. These predictions were accurate for most subjects in the first cohort.

These donors counted as nominally healthy when sampled, but unrecorded immune exposures were likely. Material: PBMCs. This receptor was taken from a woman aged 55-70 years in good health and CMV-seropositive. This chain links TRBV5-6 with TRBJ1-2; no clear D. CDR3 nucleotide sequence: TGTGCCAGCAGCCCCGGACGGGGATTAGGGGGCTACACCTTC. This gives the protein CASSPGRGLGGYTF.